This TCR beta chain emerged from a study of blood T cell repertoires in COVID-19. Germline lookup yields CDR1 MGHRA and CDR2 YSYEKL. The J segment lost 4 bases and the V segment lost 3 bases, leaving 5 bases of the junction unmatched. This CDR3 region has 16 residues. Authors' methods: Scientists estimated how many nucleated cells there were by amplifying reference gene primers. The data were produced by immunoSEQ multiplex PCR, yet TCRdb's version contains in-frame clones alone and is incomplete. The V and J calls and the clone size are those of that table, but D and trimming were determined from the DNA. This table has tens of thousands of clones, about 80% appearing once. This clone came up a few times.

Sequencing was done on a sample of peripheral blood. This clonotype was sampled from a woman in her 70s with acute or convalescent COVID-19. The chain couples TRBV4-1 to TRBJ2-1; 11 nucleotides align to TRBD2. CDR3 sequence (DNA): TGCGCCAGCAGCCAGACCCTAGCGGGGGGTTACAATGAGCAGTTCTTC. Its translation: CASSQTLAGGYNEQFF.